These 6 T cell receptor beta chains came from one sample sequenced in a study of radiation and T cells in renal cell carcinoma. The data were produced by immunoSEQ multiplex PCR, yet TCRdb's version contains in-frame clones alone and is incomplete. The sample records 95,000 to 150,000 clones, 65% to 85% being singletons. Time point meaning: blood 2 weeks post-SBRT. Documented treatment: 15 Gy SBRT to primary tumor, nephrectomy 4 weeks later. Sample: blood, taken from a patient whose treatment included radiotherapy and nephrectomy. The receptors originated from a man between 45 and 60 years old with renal cell carcinoma.

The chain is built from TRBV7-2 and TRBJ1-1; unclear D gene. V was pared by 0 bases and J by 3 bases, with 5 bases between. The CDR3 sequence is 13 residues long. In germline, CDR1 is SGHTA, CDR2 FQGNSA. The chain's CDR3 is CASSLAHHTEAFF. As DNA, the CDR3 is TGTGCCAGCAGCTTAGCGCACCACACTGAAGCTTTCTTT.

The chain uses TRBV11-2 and TRBJ1-1; no clear D. Between the trimmed V and J ends, which lost 3 bases and 0 bases, there was a span of 5 bases. Germline values: CDR1 SGHAT, CDR2 FQNNGV. This CDR3 has 13 amino acids. As DNA, the CDR3 is TGTGCCAGCAGCTTTTTATTGAACACTGAAGCTTTCTTT. Its translation: CASSFLLNTEAFF.

The chain links TRBV18 to TRBJ2-3; TRBD2 aligns across 11 bases. J was trimmed by 2 bases and V by 6 bases; bases with no gene match: 7. The germline V gene has CDR1 KGHSH and CDR2 LQKENI. There are 16 residues in the CDR3. The CDR3 is CASSYPSGGTTDTQYF. CDR3 in DNA: TGTGCCAGCTCGTATCCTAGCGGGGGGACCACAGATACGCAGTATTTT.

This rearrangement joins TRBV21-1 to TRBJ2-7; the table's D call TRBD1 went unverified against the DNA. TRBV21-1 is a pseudogene segment. The CDR3 extends over 14 amino acids. The DNA for the CDR3 is TGTGCCAGCAGCAATAAACAGGGGGCATACGAGCAGTACTTC. It is translated as CASSNKQGAYEQYF.

The CDR3 sequence: CAISRVLESEQYF. The CDR3 DNA sequence: TGTGCCATCAGCCGTGTTCTAGAGTCCGAGCAGTACTTC. V and J are TRBV10-3 and TRBJ2-5, with unresolved D. The last part of the DNA fits TRBJ2-7 better; the J call may be wrong. CDR3 size: 13 residues. Germline lookup yields CDR1 ENHRY and CDR2 SYGVKD.

The table lists this clone with a count of one. The V call is TRBV5-1, the J call TRBJ2-1; D may match TRBD1 or TRBD2 (5 bases each). Deletions cut 4 bases from V and 4 bases from J, with 9 bases between. CDR1 is SGHRS and CDR2 is YFSETQ in the germline V gene. The CDR3 loop spans 13 amino acids. The CDR3 DNA reads TGCGCCAGCAGCAGGGGAGATTACAATGAGCAGTTCTTC. As protein: CASSRGDYNEQFF.